The rows below give T cell receptor beta chains drawn from one sample of a study of CD8 T cells in ankylosing spondylitis. TCRdb reanalysed the 5' RACE reads using MiXCR and keeps one entry per CDR3 protein. Of a few hundred thousand distinct CDR3 sequences listed, around 22% are singletons. The sample taken for sequencing was blood, either unsorted or a sorted T cell fraction (not recorded which). These TCRs come from a male donor with ankylosing spondylitis. Each CDR3 is given with its conserved first and last residue.

CDR3aa,j_gene,len,v_gene
CASSLLSGGNYGYTF,TRBJ1-2,15,TRBV7-2
CASSVVGQPNTEAFF,TRBJ1-1,15,TRBV9
CASSRLGLNYEQYF,TRBJ2-7,14,TRBV7-2
CASSQLSQDGEKLFF,TRBJ1-4,15,TRBV4-2
CSVEDRTLGPGELFF,TRBJ2-2,15,TRBV29-1
CASSLTSDTEAFF,TRBJ1-1,13,TRBV12-3/TRBV12-4
CASSLVPENYGYTF,TRBJ1-2,14,TRBV7-2
CAISNGAGGNSPLHF,TRBJ1-6,15,TRBV10-3
CASSLAPPGSYNEQFF,TRBJ2-1,16,TRBV7-2
CSVEGREDYGYTF,TRBJ1-2,13,TRBV29-1
CSAPTRFPPHEQFF,TRBJ2-1,14,TRBV20-1
CASSLAGSGSGTQYF,TRBJ2-3,15,TRBV12-3/TRBV12-4
CASSGGLGIYYEQYF,TRBJ2-7,15,TRBV2
CASGPWDAGGYGYTF,TRBJ1-2,15,TRBV12-5
CSATAGTSGYLDEQFF,TRBJ2-1,16,TRBV20-1